This TCR beta chain came from a study of T cell responses to AZD1222 COVID-19 vaccine. For the study at large: Pooling covered second doses at about 4 or about 12 weeks. General study findings and limits: Possibly, clonal diversity was underestimated; donors were largely white British and included more females.

The table came from immunoSEQ multiplex PCR; TCRdb's copy has only in-frame clones and leaves some out. Among 110,000 to 150,000 clones listed, approximately 85% were seen once. Trimming pared 4 bases from V and 6 bases from J, leaving 13 bases between. The CDR3 spans 14 residues. CDR1 SNHLY and CDR2 FYNNEI come from the germline V gene. A note on this clone: The antigen is unknown.

Material: peripheral blood, obtained on day 0 of AZD1222 vaccination. This chain connects TRBV2 to TRBJ1-5; D possibly corresponds to TRBD1 (6 bases). The origin of this receptor is an adult in good health. This chain's CDR3 is CASSAGWTAQPQHF. CDR3 DNA sequence: TGTGCCAGCAGTGCAGGGTGGACAGCTCAGCCCCAGCATTTT.